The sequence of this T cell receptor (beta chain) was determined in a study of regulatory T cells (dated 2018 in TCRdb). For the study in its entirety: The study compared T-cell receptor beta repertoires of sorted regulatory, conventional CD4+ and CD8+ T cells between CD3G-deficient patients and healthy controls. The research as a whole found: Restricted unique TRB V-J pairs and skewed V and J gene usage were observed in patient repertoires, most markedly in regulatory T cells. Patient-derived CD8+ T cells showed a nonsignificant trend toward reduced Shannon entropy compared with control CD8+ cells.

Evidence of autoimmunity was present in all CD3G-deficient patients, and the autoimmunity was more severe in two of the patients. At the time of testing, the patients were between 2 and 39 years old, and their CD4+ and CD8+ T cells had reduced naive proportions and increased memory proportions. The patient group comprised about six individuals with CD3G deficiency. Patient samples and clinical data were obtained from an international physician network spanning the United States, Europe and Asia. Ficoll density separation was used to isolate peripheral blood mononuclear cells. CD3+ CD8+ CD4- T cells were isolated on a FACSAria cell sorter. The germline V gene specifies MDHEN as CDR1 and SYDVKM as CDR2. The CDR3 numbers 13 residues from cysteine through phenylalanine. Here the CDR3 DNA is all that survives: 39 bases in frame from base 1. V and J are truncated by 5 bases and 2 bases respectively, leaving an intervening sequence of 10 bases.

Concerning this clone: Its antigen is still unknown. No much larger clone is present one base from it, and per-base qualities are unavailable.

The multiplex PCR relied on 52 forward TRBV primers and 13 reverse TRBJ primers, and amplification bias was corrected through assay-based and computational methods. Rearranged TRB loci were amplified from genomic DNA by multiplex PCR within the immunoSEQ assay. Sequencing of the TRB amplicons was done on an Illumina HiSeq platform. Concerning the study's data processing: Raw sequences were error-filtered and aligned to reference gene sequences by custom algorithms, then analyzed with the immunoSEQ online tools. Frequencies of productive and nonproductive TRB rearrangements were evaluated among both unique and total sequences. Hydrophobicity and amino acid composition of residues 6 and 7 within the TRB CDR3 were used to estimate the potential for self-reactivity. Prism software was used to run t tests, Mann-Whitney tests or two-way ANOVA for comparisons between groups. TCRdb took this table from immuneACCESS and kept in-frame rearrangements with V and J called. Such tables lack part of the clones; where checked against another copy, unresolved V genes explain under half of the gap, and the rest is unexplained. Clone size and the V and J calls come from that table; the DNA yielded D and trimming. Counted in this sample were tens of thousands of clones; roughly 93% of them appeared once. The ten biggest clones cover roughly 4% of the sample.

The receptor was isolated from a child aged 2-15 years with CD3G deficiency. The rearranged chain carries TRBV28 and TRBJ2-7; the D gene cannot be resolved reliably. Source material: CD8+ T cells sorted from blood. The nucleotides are TGTGCCAGCAGTCAACTCGGTCCCTACGAGCAGTACTTC. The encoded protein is CASSQLGPYEQYF.